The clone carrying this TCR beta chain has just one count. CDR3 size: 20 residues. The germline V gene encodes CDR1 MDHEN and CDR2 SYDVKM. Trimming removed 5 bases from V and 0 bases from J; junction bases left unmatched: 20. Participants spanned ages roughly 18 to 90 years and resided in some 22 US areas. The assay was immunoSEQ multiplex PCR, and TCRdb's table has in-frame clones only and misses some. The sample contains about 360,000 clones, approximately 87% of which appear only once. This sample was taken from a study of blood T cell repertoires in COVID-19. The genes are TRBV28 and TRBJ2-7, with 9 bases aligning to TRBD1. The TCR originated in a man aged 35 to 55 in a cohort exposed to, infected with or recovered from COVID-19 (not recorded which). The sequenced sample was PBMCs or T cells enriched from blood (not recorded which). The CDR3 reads CASSLYRGRSRTRTSYEQYF. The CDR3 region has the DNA TGTGCCAGCAGTCTATACAGGGGGCGTTCTCGGACTAGGACCTCCTACGAGCAGTACTTC.